Included here is one TCR beta chain sequence, with context. Profiled with immunoSEQ multiplex PCR; TCRdb holds only in-frame clones, not every one. The repertoire has some 500,000 clones, about 96% of them found once; the top ten carry around 0.067%. This specimen belongs to a study of shared clonotypes between healthy human individuals. For the study at large: Three plates each covered CD4 naive and memory; CD8 naive two, CD8 memory one.

Germline loops: CDR1 KGHSH, CDR2 LQKENI. The CDR3 length is 15 residues. V lost 0 bases, J lost 4 bases, and 9 bases lay in between. The chain links TRBV18 to TRBJ1-4; D is uncertain. The source material was naive CD4+ T cells sorted from blood. Sample subset: CD45RA+ positively selected. The clonotype comes from a woman aged 25 to 45 in good health. CDR3 residues: CASSPPLSGNEKLFF. Here the CDR3 DNA reads TGTGCCAGCTCACCACCCTTATCCGGTAATGAAAAACTGTTTTTT.